This T cell receptor (beta chain) was recorded in a study of shared clonotypes between healthy human individuals. This CDR3 contains 15 residues. V was cut by 7 bases and J by 5 bases, with 20 bases left in between. Per the germline V gene, CDR1 is LNHDA and CDR2 is SQIVND (reference sequence). It was CD45RO-negative cells, positively selected for CCR7, that made up naive CD8 cells, with terminally differentiated effector memory CD45RA+ cells excluded. Every donor, a Caucasian adult, lived in Nashville, Tennessee. This clone showed up just a few times. Its antigen is as yet unknown. Some clones are missing from TCRdb's copy, which holds only in-frame ones; the method was immunoSEQ multiplex PCR. The table has millions of clones, around 93% seen once. Whole-study results and caveats: Clonotype sharing among donors was expected to depend on sequencing depth.

The chain combines TRBV19 with TRBJ1-1, with a tentative D call TRBD1 (5 bases). The origin of this receptor is a man between 18 and 29 years old in good health. Some clones in this sample may be carry-over from other donors' samples. Material: naive CD8+ T cells from PBMCs. As DNA, the CDR3 is TGTGCCAGTACCCTGCAACAGGCTGCGAGGACTGAAGCTTTCTTT. Protein product: CASTLQQAARTEAFF.